These 2 T cell receptor beta chains were all obtained from the same sample, sequenced in a study of OX40 agonist ivuxolimab in advanced cancers. Sequencing used immunoSEQ multiplex PCR; TCRdb keeps in-frame clones, though not all of them. The table lists roughly 30,000 clones, about 88% of them singletons. The sample in question was CD4+ or CD8+ T cells sorted from blood, obtained in a trial of the OX40 agonist ivuxolimab. These receptors were obtained from an adult with an advanced solid tumor such as melanoma, head and neck, liver or kidney cancer.

V and J are TRBV21-1 and TRBJ2-3; the D segment call TRBD2 is taken from the table without a DNA check. TRBV21-1 is given as a pseudogene. This CDR3 has 17 amino acids. CDR3 amino acids: CASSINGRVWDSDTQYF. The CDR3 region has the DNA TGTGCCAGCAGCATTAACGGGAGAGTTTGGGACTCCGATACGCAGTATTTT.

This chain joins TRBV27 and TRBJ2-3; D is possibly TRBD2 (6 bases). The germline V and J ends were trimmed by 2 bases and 1 base, with 10 bases remaining between them. Germline CDR1 reads MNHEY; CDR2 reads SMNVEV (reference sequence). The CDR3 extends over 15 amino acids. CDR3 DNA: TGTGCCAGCAGTTTACCGGGGACTCGCACAGATACGCAGTATTTT. Amino acid sequence: CASSLPGTRTDTQYF.